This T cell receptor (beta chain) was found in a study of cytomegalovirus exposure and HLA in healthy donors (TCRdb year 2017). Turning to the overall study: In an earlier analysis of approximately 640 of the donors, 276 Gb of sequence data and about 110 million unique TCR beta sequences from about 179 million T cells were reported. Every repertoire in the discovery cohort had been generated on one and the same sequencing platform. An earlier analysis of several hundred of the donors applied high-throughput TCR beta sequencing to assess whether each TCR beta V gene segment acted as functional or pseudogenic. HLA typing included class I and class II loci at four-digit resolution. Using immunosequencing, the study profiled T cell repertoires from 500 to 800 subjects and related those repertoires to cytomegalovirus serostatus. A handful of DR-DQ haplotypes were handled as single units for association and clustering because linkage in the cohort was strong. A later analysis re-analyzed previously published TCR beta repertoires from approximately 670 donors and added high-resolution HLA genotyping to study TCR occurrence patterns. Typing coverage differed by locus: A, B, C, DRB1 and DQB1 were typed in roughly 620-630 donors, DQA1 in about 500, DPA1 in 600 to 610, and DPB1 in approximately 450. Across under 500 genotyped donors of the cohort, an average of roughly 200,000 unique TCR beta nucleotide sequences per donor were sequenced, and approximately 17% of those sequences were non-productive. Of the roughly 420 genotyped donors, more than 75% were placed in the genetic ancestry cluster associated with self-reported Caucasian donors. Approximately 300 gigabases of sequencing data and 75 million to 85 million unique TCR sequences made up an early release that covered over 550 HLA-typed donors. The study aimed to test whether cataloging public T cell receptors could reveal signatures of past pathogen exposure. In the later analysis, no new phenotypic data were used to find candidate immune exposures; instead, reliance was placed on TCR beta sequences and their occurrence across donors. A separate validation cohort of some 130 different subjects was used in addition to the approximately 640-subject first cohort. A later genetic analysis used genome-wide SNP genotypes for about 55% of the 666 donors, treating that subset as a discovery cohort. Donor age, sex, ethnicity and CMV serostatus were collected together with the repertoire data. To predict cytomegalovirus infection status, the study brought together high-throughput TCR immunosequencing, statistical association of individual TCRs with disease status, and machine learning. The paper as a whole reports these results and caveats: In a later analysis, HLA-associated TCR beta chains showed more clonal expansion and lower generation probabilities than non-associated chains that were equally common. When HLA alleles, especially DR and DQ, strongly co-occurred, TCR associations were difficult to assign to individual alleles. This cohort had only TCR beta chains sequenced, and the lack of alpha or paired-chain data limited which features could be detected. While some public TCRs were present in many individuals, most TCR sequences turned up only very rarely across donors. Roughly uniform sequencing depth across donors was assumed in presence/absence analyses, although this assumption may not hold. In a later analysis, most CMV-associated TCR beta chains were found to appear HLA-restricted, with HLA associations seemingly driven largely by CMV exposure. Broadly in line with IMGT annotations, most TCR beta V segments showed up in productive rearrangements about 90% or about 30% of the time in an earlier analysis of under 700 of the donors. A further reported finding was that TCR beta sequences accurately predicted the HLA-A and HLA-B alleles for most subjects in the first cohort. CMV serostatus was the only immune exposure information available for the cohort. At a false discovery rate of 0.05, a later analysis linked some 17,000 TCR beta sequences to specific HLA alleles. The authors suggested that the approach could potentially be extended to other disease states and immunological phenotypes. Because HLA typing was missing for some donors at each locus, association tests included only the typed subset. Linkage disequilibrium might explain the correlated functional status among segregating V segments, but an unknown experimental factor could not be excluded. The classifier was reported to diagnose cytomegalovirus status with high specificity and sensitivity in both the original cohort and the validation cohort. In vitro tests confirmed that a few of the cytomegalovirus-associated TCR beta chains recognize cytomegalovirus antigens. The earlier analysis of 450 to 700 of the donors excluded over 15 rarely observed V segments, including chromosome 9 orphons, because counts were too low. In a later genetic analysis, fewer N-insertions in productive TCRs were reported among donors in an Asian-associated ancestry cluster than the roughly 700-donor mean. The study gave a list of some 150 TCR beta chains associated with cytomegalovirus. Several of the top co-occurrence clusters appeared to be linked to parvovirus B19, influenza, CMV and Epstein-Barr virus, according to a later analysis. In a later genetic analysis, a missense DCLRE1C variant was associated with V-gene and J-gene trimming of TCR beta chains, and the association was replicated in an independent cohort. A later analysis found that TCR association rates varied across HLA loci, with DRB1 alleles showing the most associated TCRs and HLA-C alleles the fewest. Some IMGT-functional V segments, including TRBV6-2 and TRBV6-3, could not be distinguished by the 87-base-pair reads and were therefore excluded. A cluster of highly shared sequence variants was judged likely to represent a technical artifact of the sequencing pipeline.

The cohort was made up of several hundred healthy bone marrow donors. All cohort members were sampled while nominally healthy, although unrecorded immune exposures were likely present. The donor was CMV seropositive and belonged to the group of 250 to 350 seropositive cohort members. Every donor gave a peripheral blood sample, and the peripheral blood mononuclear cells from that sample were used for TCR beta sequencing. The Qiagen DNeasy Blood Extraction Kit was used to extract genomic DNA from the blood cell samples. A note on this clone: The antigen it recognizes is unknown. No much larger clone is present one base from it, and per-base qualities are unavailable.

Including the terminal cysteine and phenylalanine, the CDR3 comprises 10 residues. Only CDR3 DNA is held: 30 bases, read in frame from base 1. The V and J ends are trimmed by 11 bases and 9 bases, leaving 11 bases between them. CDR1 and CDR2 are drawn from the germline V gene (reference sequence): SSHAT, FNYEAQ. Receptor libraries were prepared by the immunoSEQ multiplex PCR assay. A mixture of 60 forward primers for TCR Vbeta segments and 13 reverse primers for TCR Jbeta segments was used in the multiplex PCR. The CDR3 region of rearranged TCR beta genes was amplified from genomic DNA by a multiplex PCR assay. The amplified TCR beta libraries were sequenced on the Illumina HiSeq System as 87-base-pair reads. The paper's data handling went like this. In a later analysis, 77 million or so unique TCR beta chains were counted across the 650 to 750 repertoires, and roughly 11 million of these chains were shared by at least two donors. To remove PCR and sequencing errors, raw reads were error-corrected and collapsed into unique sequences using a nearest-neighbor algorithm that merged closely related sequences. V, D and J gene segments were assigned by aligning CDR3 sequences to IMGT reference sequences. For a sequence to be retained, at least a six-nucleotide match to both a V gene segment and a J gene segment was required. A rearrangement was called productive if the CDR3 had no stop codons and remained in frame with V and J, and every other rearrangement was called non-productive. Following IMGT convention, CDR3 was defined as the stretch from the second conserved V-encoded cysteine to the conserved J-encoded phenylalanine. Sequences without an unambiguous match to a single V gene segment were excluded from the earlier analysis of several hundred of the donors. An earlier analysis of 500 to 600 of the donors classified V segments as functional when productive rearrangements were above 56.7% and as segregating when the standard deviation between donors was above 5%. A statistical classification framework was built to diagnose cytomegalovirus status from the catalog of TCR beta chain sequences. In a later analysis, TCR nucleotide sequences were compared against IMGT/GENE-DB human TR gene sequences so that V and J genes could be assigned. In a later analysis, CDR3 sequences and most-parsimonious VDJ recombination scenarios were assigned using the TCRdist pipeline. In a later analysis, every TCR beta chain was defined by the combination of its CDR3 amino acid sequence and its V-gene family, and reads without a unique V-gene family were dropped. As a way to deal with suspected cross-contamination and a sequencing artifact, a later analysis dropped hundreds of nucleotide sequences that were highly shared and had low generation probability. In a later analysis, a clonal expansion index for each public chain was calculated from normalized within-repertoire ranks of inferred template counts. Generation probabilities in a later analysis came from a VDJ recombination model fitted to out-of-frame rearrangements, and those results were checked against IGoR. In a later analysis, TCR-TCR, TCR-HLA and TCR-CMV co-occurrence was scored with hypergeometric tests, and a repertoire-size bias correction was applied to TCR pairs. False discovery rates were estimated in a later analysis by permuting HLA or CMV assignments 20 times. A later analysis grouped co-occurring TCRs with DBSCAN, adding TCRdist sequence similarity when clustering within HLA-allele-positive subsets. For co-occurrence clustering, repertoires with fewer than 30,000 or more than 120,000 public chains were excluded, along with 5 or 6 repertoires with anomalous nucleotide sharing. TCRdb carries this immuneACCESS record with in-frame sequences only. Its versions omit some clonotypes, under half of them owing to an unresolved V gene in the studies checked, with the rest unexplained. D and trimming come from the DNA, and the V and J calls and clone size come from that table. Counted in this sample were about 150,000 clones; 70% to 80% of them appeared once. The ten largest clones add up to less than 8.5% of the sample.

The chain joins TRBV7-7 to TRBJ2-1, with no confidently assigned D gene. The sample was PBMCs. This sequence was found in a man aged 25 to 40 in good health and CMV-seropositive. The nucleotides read TGTGCCGGAGATCAAAGTGAGCAGTTCTTC. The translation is CAGDQSEQFF. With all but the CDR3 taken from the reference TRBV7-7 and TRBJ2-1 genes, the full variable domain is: GAGVSQSPRYKVTKRGQDVTLRCDPISSHATLYWYQQALGQGPEFLTYFNYEAQPDKSGLPSDRFSAERPEGSISTLTIQRTEQRDSAMYRCAGDQSEQFFGPGTRLTVL.